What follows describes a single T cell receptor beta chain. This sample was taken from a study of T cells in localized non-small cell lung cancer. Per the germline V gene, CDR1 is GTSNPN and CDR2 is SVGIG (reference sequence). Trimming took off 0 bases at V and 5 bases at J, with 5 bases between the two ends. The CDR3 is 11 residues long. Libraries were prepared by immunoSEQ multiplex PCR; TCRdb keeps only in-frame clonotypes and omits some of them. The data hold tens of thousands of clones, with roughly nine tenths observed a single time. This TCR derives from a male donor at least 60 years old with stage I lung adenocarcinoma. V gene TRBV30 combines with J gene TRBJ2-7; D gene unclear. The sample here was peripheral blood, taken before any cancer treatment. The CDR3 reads CAWSVGDEQYF. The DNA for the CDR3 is TGTGCCTGGAGTGTTGGGGACGAGCAGTACTTC. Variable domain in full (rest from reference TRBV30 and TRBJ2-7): SQTIHQWPATLVQPVGSPLSLECTVEGTSNPNLYWYRQAAGRGLQLLFYSVGIGQISSEVPQNLSASRPQDRQFILSSKKLLLSDSGFYLCAWSVGDEQYFGPGTRLTVT.